The 8 T cell receptor beta chains given below trace back to one sample, sequenced in a study of blood T cell repertoires in COVID-19. Some clones are missing from TCRdb's copy, which holds only in-frame ones; the method was immunoSEQ multiplex PCR. Of about 76,000 clones in the sample, more than 75% were seen once. The sample taken for sequencing was peripheral blood. These receptors all stem from a woman at least 80 years old with active or convalescent COVID-19.

This clone appeared a few times. The chain combines TRBV29-1 with TRBJ2-7, with D maybe TRBD1 (6 bases). The length of the CDR3 is 13 residues. The germline V gene has CDR1 SQVTM and CDR2 ANQGSEA. The V gene lost 4 bases and the J gene lost 2 bases, with 12 bases spanning the gap. In DNA form, the CDR3 reads TGCAGCGTTGCAACAGGGAATACCTACGAGCAGTACTTC. As protein: CSVATGNTYEQYF.

As DNA, the CDR3 is TGCGCCAGCAGGGTGGAGCCCTCTGGAAACACCATATATTTT. This codes for CASRVEPSGNTIYF. The chain has TRBV5-1 and TRBJ1-3; no definite D call. Germline V gene data show CDR1 as SGHRS and CDR2 as YFSETQ. CDR3 length equals 14 residues. Trimming removed 5 bases at V and 0 bases at J, with 9 bases between.

The chain links TRBV30 to TRBJ1-2, with D possibly matching TRBD1 (6 bases). Germline V gene lookup returns CDR1 GTSNPN and CDR2 SVGIG (reference sequence). Trimming pared 0 bases from V and 6 bases from J, leaving 11 bases between. This CDR3 comprises 13 residues. CDR3 amino acids: CAWSVQGENGYTF. CDR3 in DNA: TGTGCCTGGAGTGTACAGGGCGAAAATGGCTACACCTTC. Complete variable domain (other parts from reference TRBV30 and TRBJ1-2): SQTIHQWPATLVQPVGSPLSLECTVEGTSNPNLYWYRQAAGRGLQLLFYSVGIGQISSEVPQNLSASRPQDRQFILSSKKLLLSDSGFYLCAWSVQGENGYTFGSGTRLTVV.

As DNA, the CDR3 is TGCGCCAGCCGTTATTACGGGGAGGAGACCCAGTACTTC. Amino acid sequence: CASRYYGEETQYF. The chain uses TRBV10-1 and TRBJ2-5; perhaps TRBD2 as D (5 bases). Per the germline V gene, CDR1 is WNHNN and CDR2 is SYGVQD (reference sequence). The CDR3 covers 13 residues. V lost 8 bases, J lost 5 bases, and 15 bases lay in between.

The rearrangement links TRBV5-6 to TRBJ2-7, with unresolved D. Per germline, CDR1 SGHDT and CDR2 YYEEEE. The CDR3 runs 14 residues. Trimming removed 2 bases at V and 3 bases at J, with 12 bases between. CDR3 in amino acids: CASSFAGSFYEQYF. In DNA form, the CDR3 reads TGTGCCAGCAGCTTCGCCGGGTCCTTCTACGAGCAGTACTTC.

CDR3 residues: CASSLSSLRGGEQFF. DNA for the CDR3: TGTGCCAGCAGTTTATCCTCCCTCCGAGGTGGGGAGCAGTTCTTC. The gene calls are TRBV7-9 and TRBJ2-1; D remains ambiguous. CDR1 is SEHNR, CDR2 FQNEAQ, per germline (reference sequence). The V and J ends lost 6 bases and 10 bases respectively, with 22 bases between them. The CDR3 contains 15 residues.

The rearrangement uses TRBV24-1 and TRBJ1-2; 7 bases map to TRBD1. The V segment lost 4 bases and the J segment 5 bases; nucleotides outside the gene matches: 6. The germline V gene has CDR1 KGHDR and CDR2 SFDVKD. The CDR3 has 14 residues. The CDR3 loop is CATSEAGTVYGYTF. In DNA, the CDR3 is TGTGCCACCAGTGAGGCCGGGACAGTGTATGGCTACACCTTC.

CDR3 amino acids: CASNPTGGNYGYTF. The CDR3, as DNA: TGTGCCAGTAACCCGACAGGGGGCAACTATGGCTACACCTTC. The V gene is TRBV19, the J gene TRBJ1-2, with TRBD1 identical over 10 bases. Trimming took 7 bases from V and 2 from J; bases not matched to a gene: 4. The CDR3 is made up of 14 amino acids. Germline loops: CDR1 LNHDA, CDR2 SQIVND (reference sequence).